The sequence of this T cell receptor beta chain was determined in a study of response to subunit inactivated influenza vaccine. General study points: There was a suggestion from the authors that each seasonal influenza vaccination recruits few new T cells.

To note about this clonotype: The antigen is undetermined.

A single record per CDR3 protein comes from TCRdb applying MiXCR to the RT-PCR reads. The table includes about 830,000 distinct CDR3 sequences, approximately 18% detected once. The CDR3 loop spans 16 amino acids. Germline V gene lookup returns CDR1 MNHEY and CDR2 SVGAGI. V was shortened by 0 bases and J by 0 bases, with 6 bases between the two germline ends. The sequencing here drew on PBMCs from blood, taken roughly 5 days after vaccination. This chain joins TRBV6-5 and TRBJ1-6; the D is unclear. The origin of this receptor is a man aged 45-65 years who received an inactivated influenza vaccine. The CDR3, as DNA: TGTGCCAGCAGTTACTCCTACCCCTCCTATAATTCACCCCTCCACTTT. It is translated as CASSYSYPSYNSPLHF.